What follows are 7 T cell receptor beta chains derived from one specimen sequenced in a study of cytomegalovirus exposure and HLA in healthy donors. The PCR made use of 60 Vbeta and 13 Jbeta primers. The table came from immunoSEQ multiplex PCR; TCRdb's copy has only in-frame clones and leaves some out. Of around 86,000 clones listed, around four fifths are singletons. Specimen: PBMCs. These receptors all stem from a man aged 45-65 years in good health and CMV-seropositive.

Turning to this clone: The junction does not match germline at one end; this may be a read error. CDR3 sequence: CASSEQEITDTRYF. The CDR3, as DNA: TGTGCCAGCAGTGAACAGGAAATTACAGATACGCGGTATTTT. The rearrangement joins TRBV25-1 to TRBJ2-3, with unresolved D. CDR1 is MGHDK, CDR2 SYGVNS, per germline. The CDR3 is 14 amino acids.

The rearrangement uses TRBV13 and TRBJ2-7; 10 bases fit TRBD2. Germline assignment: CDR1 PRHDT and CDR2 FYEKMQ (reference sequence). Germline trimming cut 5 bases from V and 0 bases from J; bases unmatched to any gene: 4. This CDR3 comprises 15 residues. CDR3 coding DNA: TGTGCCAGCAGCGACCGACTAGCGGGCTCCTACGAGCAGTACTTC. The encoded protein is CASSDRLAGSYEQYF.

This sequence joins TRBV7-6 and TRBJ2-3; D possibly corresponds to TRBD1 (5 bases). Germline V lookup: CDR1 SGHVS, CDR2 FNYEAQ. The CDR3 extends over 15 amino acids. V shed 5 bases and J shed 3 bases, with 15 bases lying between them. CDR3 bases: TGTGCCAGCAGCACGGACACCCGGCGGACAGATACGCAGTATTTT. Amino acid sequence: CASSTDTRRTDTQYF. Full variable domain (remainder filled in from reference TRBV7-6 and TRBJ2-3): GAGVSQSPRYKVTKRGQDVALRCDPISGHVSLYWYRQALGQGPEFLTYFNYEAQQDKSGLPNDRFSAERPEGSISTLTIQRTEQRDSAMYRCASSTDTRRTDTQYFGPGTRLTVL.

A few counts support this clone. This chain links TRBV4-2 with TRBJ2-7, with D maybe TRBD2 (6 bases). Germline V gene data show CDR1 as LGHNA and CDR2 as YNFKEQ. V was pared by 0 bases and J by 2 bases, with 14 bases between. The CDR3 totals 16 residues. CDR3: CASSQDQGGTAYEQYF. CDR3 sequence (DNA): TGTGCCAGCAGCCAAGATCAGGGCGGGACGGCCTACGAGCAGTACTTC.

This clone was counted between two and nine times. This chain connects TRBV7-7 to TRBJ2-1, with a weak D call TRBD1 (5 bases). Looked up from germline, CDR1 is SSHAT and CDR2 is FNYEAQ (reference sequence). V was cut by 3 bases and J by 7 bases, with 10 bases left in between. This CDR3 has 13 amino acids. The CDR3: CASSFKSGNEQFF. CDR3 DNA sequence: TGTGCCAGCAGCTTTAAGTCAGGGAATGAGCAGTTCTTC.

The CDR3 loop reads CASSQVASGTDTQYF. In DNA form, the CDR3 reads TGTGCCAGCAGCCAAGTGGCTAGCGGGACAGATACGCAGTATTTT. The chain carries TRBV4-2 and TRBJ2-3; 8 bases match TRBD2. V was clipped by 1 base and J by 3 bases; unmatched bases: 3. Germline CDR1 reads LGHNA; CDR2 reads YNFKEQ. The CDR3 spans 15 residues.

The sample holds one count of this clone. The chain combines TRBV4-2 with TRBJ2-7, with D maybe TRBD1 (5 bases). The CDR3 has 16 residues. Trimming left V 1 base short and J 2 bases short, with 15 bases between. Germline V gives CDR1 LGHNA, CDR2 YNFKEQ. CDR3 DNA: TGTGCCAGCAGCCAAGGGAAACAGGTCCCACCCTACGAGCAGTACTTC. Its translation is CASSQGKQVPPYEQYF.